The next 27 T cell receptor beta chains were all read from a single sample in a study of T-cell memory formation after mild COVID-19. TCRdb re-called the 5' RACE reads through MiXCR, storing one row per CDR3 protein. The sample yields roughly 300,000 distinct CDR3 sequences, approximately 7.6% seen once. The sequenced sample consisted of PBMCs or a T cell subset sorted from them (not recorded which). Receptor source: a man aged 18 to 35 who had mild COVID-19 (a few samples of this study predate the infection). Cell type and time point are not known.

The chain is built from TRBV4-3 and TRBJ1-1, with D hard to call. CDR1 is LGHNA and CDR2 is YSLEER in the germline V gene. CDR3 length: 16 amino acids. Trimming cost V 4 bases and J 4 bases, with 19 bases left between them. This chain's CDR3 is CASSPYGLRKGTEAFF. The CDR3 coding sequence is TGCGCCAGCAGCCCTTATGGACTCCGTAAGGGCACTGAAGCTTTCTTT.

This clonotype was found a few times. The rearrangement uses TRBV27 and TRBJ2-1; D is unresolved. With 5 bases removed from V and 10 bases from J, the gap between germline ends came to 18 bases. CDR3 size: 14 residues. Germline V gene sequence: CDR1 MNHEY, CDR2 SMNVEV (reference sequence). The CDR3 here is CASSKLPVGQEQFF. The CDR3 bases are TGTGCCAGCAGTAAACTCCCCGTTGGTCAAGAGCAGTTCTTC.

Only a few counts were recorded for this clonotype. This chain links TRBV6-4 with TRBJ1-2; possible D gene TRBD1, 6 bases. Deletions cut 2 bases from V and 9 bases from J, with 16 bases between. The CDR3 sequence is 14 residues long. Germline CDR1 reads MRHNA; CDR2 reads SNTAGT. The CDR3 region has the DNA TGTGCCAGCAGTGACCCAGACAGGCGCGGGAGCTACACCTTC. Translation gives CASSDPDRRGSYTF.

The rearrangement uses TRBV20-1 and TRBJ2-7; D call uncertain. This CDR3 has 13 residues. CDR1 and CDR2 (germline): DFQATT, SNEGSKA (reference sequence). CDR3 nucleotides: TGCAGTGCCAGAGACGTACAGAGCTACGAGCAGTACGTC. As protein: CSARDVQSYEQYV.

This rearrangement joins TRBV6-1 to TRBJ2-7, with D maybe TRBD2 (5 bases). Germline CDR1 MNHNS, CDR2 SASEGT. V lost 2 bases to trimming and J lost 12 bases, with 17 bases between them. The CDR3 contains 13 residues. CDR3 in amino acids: CASSETPGLEGYF. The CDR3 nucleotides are TGTGCCAGCAGTGAAACCCCCGGGCTCGAGGGGTACTTC.

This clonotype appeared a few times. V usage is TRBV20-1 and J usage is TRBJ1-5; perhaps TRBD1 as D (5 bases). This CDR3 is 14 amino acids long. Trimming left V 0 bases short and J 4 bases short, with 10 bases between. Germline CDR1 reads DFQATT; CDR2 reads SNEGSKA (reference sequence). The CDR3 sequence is CSARDGAENQPQHF. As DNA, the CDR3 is TGCAGTGCTAGAGACGGGGCAGAGAATCAGCCCCAGCATTTT.

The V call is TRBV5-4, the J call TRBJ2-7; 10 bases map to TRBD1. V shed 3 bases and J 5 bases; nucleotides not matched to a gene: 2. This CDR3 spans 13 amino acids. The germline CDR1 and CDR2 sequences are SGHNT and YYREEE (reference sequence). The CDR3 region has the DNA TGTGCCAGCAGCTGGGGGACAGGGGACGAGCAGTACTTC. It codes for CASSWGTGDEQYF.

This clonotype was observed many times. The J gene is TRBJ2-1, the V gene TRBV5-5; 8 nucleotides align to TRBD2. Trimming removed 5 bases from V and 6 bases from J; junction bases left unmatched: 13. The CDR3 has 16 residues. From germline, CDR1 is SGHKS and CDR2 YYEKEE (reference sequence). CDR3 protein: CASSLSRGGSGNEQFF. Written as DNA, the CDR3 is TGTGCCAGCAGTCTCTCTCGCGGGGGGAGCGGCAATGAGCAGTTCTTC.

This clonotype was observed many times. DNA of the CDR3: TGTGCCAGCAGTTACTCGAGGCCTAGCGGGGTTAGAGATACGCAGTATTTT. It is translated as CASSYSRPSGVRDTQYF. The J gene is TRBJ2-3, the V gene TRBV6-5; 9 nucleotides align to TRBD2. The V segment lost 0 bases and the J segment 5 bases; nucleotides outside the gene matches: 9. This CDR3 is built from 17 residues. Germline lookup yields CDR1 MNHEY and CDR2 SVGAGI.

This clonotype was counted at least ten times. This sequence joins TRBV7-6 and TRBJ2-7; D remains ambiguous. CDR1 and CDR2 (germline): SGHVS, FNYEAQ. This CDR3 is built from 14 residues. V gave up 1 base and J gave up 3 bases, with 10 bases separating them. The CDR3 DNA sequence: TGTGCCAGCAGCTTAGGGGGAACATACTACGAGCAGTACTTC. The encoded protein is CASSLGGTYYEQYF.

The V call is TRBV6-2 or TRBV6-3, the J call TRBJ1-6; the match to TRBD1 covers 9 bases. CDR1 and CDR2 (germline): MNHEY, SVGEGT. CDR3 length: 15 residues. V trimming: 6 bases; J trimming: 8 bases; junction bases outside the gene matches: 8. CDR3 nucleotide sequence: TGTGCCAGCAGACCCGGGACAGGGTTTTATTCACCCCTCCACTTT. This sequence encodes CASRPGTGFYSPLHF.

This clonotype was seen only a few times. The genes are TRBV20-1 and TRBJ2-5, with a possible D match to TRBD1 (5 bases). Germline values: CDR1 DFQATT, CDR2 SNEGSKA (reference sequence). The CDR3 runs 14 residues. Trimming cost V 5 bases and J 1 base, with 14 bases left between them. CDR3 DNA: TGCAGTGCTGGACCGCAGGGTAGCCAAGAGACCCAGTACTTC. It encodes CSAGPQGSQETQYF.

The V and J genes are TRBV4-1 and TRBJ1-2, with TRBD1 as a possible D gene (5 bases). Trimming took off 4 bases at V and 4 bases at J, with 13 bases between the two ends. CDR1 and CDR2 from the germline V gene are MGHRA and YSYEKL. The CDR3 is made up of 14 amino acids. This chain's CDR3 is CASSRGDGPYGYTF. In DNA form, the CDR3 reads TGCGCCAGCAGCCGAGGGGACGGACCCTATGGCTACACCTTC.

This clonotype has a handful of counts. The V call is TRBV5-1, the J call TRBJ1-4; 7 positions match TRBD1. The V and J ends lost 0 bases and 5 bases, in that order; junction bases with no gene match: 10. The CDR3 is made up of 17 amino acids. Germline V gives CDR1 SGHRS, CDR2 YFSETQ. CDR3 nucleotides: TGCGCCAGCAGCTTGGCCGCGAAAGGGGGCAAAAATGAAAAACTGTTTTTT. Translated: CASSLAAKGGKNEKLFF.

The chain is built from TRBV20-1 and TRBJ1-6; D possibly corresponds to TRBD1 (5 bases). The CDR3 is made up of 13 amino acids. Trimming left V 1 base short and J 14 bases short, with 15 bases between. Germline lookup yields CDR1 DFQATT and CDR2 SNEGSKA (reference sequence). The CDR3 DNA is TGCAGTGCTAGAGGTCTAGACAGTTTTGCCCTCCACTTT. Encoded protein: CSARGLDSFALHF.

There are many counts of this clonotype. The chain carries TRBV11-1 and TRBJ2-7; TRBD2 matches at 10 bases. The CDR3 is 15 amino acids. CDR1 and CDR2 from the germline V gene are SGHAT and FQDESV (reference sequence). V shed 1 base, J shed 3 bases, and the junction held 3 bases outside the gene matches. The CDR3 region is CASSLGLAGDYEQYV. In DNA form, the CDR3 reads TGTGCCAGCAGCTTAGGTCTAGCGGGGGACTACGAGCAGTACGTC.

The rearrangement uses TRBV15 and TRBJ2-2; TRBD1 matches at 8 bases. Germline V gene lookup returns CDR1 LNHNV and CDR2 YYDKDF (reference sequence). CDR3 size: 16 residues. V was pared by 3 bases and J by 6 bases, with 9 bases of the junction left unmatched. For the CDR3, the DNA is TGTGCCACCAGCAGGGAGAAACAGGGGGTTGCCGGGGAGCTGTTTTTT. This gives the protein CATSREKQGVAGELFF.

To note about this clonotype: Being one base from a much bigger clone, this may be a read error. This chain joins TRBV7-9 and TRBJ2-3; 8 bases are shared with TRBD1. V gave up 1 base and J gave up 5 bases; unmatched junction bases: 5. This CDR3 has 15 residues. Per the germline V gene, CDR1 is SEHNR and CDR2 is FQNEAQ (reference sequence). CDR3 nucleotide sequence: TGTGCCAGCAGCTTAGGACAGGGGTGGAAAGATACGCAGTATTTT. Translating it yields CASSLGQGWKDTQYF.

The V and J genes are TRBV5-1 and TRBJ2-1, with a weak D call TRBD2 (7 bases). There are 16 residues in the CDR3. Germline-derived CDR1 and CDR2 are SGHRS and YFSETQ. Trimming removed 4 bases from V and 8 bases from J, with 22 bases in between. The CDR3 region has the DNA TGCGCCAGCAGCCGGGGGGCACTAGCTCAAATGGATGAGCAGTTCTTC. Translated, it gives CASSRGALAQMDEQFF. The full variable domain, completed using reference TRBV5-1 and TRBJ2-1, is KAGVTQTPRYLIKTRGQQVTLSCSPISGHRSVSWYQQTPGQGLQFLFEYFSETQRNKGNFPGRFSGRQFSNSRSEMNVSTLELGDSALYLCASSRGALAQMDEQFFGPGTRLTVL.

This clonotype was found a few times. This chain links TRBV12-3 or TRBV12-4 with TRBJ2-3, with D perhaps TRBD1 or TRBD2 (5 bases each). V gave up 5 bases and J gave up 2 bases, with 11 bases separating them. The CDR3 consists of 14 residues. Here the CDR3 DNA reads TGTGCCAGCAGTCCCGGGACCTACACAGATACGCAGTATTTT. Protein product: CASSPGTYTDTQYF.

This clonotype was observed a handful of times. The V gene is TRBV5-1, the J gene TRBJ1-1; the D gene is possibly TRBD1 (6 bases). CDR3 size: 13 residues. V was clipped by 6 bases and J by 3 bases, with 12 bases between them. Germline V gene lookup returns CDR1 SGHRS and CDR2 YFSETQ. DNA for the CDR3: TGCGCCAGCAAGACAGGAGAATACACTGAAGCTTTCTTT. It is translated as CASKTGEYTEAFF.

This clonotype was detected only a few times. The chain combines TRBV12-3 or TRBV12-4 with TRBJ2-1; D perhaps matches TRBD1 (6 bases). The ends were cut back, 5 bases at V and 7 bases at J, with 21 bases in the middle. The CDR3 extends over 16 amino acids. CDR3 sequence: CASSPLQGTMVNEQFF. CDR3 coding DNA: TGTGCCAGCAGTCCCTTACAGGGAACTATGGTAAATGAGCAGTTCTTC.

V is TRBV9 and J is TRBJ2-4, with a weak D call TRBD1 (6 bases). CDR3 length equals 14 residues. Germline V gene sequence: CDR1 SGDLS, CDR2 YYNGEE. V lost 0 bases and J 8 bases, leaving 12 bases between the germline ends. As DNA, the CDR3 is TGTGCCAGCAGCGTAGCTGCAGGGGCGGACATTCAGTACTTC. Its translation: CASSVAAGADIQYF.

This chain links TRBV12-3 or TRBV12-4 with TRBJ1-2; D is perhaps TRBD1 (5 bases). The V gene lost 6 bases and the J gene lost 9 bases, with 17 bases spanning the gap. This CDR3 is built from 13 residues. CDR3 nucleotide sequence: TGTGCCAGCAGCCCCGCGGGGCGGATCAGCTACACCTTC. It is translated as CASSPAGRISYTF.

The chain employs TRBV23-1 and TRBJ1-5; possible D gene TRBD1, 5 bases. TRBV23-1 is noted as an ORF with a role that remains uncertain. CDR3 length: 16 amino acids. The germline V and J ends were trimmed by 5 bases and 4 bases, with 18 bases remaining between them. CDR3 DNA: TGCGCCAGCAGTTTTCTCGACAGATTCACGAATCAGCCCCAGCATTTT. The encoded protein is CASSFLDRFTNQPQHF.

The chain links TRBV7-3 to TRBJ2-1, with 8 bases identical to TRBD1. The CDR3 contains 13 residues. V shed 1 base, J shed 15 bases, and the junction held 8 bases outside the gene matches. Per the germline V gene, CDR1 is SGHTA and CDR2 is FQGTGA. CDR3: CASSLIAGQGWFF. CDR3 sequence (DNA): TGTGCCAGCAGCTTAATCGCCGGACAGGGCTGGTTCTTC.

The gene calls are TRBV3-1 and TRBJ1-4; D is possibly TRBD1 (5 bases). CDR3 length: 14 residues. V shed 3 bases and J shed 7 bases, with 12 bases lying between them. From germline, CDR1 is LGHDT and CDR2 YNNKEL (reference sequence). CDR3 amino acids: CASSHSGSGEKLFF. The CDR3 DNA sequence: TGTGCCAGCAGCCATTCAGGGTCCGGTGAAAAACTGTTTTTT.